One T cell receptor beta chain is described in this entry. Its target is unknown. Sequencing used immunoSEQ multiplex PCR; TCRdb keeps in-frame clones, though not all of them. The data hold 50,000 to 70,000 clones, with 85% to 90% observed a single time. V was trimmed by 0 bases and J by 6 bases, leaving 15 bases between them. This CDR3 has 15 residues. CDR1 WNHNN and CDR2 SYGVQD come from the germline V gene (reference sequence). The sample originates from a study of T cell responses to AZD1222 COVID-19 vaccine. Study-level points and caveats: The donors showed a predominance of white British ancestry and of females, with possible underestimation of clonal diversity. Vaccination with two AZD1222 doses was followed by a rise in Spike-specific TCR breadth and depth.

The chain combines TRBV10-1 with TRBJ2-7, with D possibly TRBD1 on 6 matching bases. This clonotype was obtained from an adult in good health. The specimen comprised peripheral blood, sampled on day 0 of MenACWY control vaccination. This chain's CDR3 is CASSESGQGKGEQYF. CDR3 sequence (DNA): TGCGCCAGCAGTGAGTCGGGGCAGGGGAAGGGCGAGCAGTACTTC.